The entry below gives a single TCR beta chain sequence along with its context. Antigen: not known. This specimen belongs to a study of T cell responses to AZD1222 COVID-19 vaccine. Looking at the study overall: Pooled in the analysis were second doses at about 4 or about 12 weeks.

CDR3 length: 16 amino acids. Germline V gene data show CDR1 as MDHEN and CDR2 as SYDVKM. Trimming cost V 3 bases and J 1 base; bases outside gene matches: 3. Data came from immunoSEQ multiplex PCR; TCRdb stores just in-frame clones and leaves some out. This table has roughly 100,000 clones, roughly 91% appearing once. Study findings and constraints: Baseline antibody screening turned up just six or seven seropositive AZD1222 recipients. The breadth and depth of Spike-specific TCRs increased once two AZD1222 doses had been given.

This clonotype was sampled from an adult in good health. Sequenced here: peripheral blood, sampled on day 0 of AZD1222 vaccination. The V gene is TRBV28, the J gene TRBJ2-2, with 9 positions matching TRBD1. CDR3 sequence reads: CASSFADRGNTGELFF. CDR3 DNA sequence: TGTGCCAGCAGTTTCGCGGACAGGGGGAACACCGGGGAGCTGTTTTTT. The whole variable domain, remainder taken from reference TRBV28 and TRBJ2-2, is DVKVTQSSRYLVKRTGEKVFLECVQDMDHENMFWYRQDPGLGLRLIYFSYDVKMKEKGDIPEGYSVSREKKERFSLILESASTNQTSMYLCASSFADRGNTGELFFGEGSRLTVL.